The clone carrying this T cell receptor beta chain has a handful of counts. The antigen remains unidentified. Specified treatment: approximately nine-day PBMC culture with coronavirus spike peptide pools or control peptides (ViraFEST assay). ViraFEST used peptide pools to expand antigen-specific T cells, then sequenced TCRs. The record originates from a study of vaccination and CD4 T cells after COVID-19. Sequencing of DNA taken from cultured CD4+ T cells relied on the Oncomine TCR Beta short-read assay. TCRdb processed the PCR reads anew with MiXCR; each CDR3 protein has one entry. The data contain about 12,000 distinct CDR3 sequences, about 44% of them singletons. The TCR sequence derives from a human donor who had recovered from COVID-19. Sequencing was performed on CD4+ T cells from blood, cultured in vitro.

CDR3 region: CASRTLATDTQYF. CDR3 coding DNA: TGTGCCAGTAGAACGCTAGCCACAGATACGCAGTATTTT. This chain connects TRBV19 to TRBJ2-3, with D possibly matching TRBD2 (5 bases). From germline, CDR1 is LNHDA and CDR2 SQIVND (reference sequence). The CDR3 runs 13 residues. V was clipped by 6 bases and J by 2 bases, with 9 bases between them.